The rows below give T cell receptor beta chains drawn from one sample of a study of T cell repertoires in cytomegalovirus infection. The antigens these receptors bind are not known. MiXCR was run by TCRdb on the reads, yielding one entry per CDR3 protein. The sample consists of about 830,000 distinct CDR3 sequences, around a third of them appearing once. The specimen comprised cultured CD8+ T cells from PBMCs, sampled from culture after CMV antigen stimulation. These receptors originate from a human donor in good health (CMV status not recorded). Some clones in this sample may be carry-over from other donors' samples. CDR3s include the opening cysteine and the closing phenylalanine or tryptophan. The D gene is left open where the match is weak. Clone size, where shown, is once, few, many, or a class for clones that have expanded.

D gene	V gene	clone size	J gene	CDR3 DNA	CDR3 protein
TRBD1	TRBV19	many	TRBJ1-1	TGTGCCAGTAGTATACAGACAGGGAGGAACACTGAAGCTTTCTTT	CASSIQTGRNTEAFF
NA	TRBV6-5	NA	TRBJ2-2	TGTGCCAGCAGCTTCGACGTCGGGGGTAACACCGGGGAGCTGTTTTTT	CASSFDVGGNTGELFF
TRBD1	TRBV2	NA	TRBJ2-1	TGTGCCAGCAGTGAAGAGGGACAGGAATACAATGAGCAGTTCTTC	CASSEEGQEYNEQFF
NA	TRBV2	NA	TRBJ2-6	TGTGCCAGCATACCCCTCTCTGGGGCCAACGTCCTGACTTTC	CASIPLSGANVLTF
NA	TRBV7-4	few	TRBJ1-5	TGTGCCAGCAGCTGGAACCGGCAGCTAAATCAGCCCCAGCATTTT	CASSWNRQLNQPQHF
NA	TRBV27	few	TRBJ2-1	TGTGCCAGCAGTTTATCCCAAAGCTCCTACAATGAGCAGTTCTTC	CASSLSQSSYNEQFF
NA	TRBV19	NA	TRBJ2-1	TGTGCCAGTAGTATAGTTTCGGGGGACTCTTCTTCTGGGCAGTTCTTC	CASSIVSGDSSSGQFF
TRBD1	TRBV6-1	NA	TRBJ2-5	TGTGCCAGCACCACAGGGGGAGAGACCCAGTACTTC	CASTTGGETQYF
NA	TRBV23-1	few	TRBJ2-2	TGCGCCAGCAAACTCTTATGTGGGGGGCAGAACACCGGGGAGCTGTTTTTT	CASKLLCGGQNTGELFF
TRBD1	TRBV7-2	many	TRBJ1-1	TGTGCCAGCAGCGACACAGGGGTTCTGGGAACTGAAGCTTTCTTT	CASSDTGVLGTEAFF
TRBD1	TRBV6-2/TRBV6-3	NA	TRBJ1-5	TGTGCCAGCAGGACCCTACAGGGGGCCAGTCAGCCCCAGCATTTT	CASRTLQGASQPQHF